The clone carrying this T cell receptor (beta chain) was recorded many times. Antigen: not known. The use of genomic DNA as template underpinned the TCR beta VDJ and CDR3 profiling. A single record per CDR3 protein comes from TCRdb applying MiXCR to the reads. This table holds 300,000 or so distinct CDR3 sequences, about 50% found once. The source of the sample is a study of CD8+CD57+ T cells in acquired aplastic anemia. Study details: Sorting CD4+ and CD8+ cells gave DNA averaging approximately 3 ug.

Points from the study as a whole: CD8+ Simpson's diversity showed no significant patient-control difference.

V lost 3 bases, J lost 3 bases, and 16 bases lay in between. Germline CDR1 and CDR2: SQVTM and ANQGSEA. The CDR3 has 15 amino acids. Previously, flow cytometry had revealed CD8+CD57+ cell expansion in the patients chosen for sequencing. Patients uniformly had severe acquired aplastic anemia. None of the patients had been given any therapy when their blood was sampled. Sequenced sample: sorted CD4+, CD8+, or CD8+CD57+ T cells (not recorded which) from PBMCs. The clonotype was recovered from a human donor with aplastic anemia. The rearrangement links TRBV29-1 to TRBJ2-3; D possibly matches TRBD1 or TRBD2 (6 bases each). DNA for the CDR3: TGCAGCGTTGAGCGGATGGGGGGCCAAACAGATACGCAGTATTTT. It is translated as CSVERMGGQTDTQYF.